A single sample gave rise to the 32 T cell receptor beta chains below, sequenced in a study of T cells after yellow fever vaccination. From the 5' RACE reads, TCRdb called clonotypes with MiXCR, one entry per CDR3 protein. Among just under 600,000 distinct CDR3 sequences listed, about 13% were seen once. The sample in question was PBMCs, obtained on the day of the yellow fever booster vaccination. These receptors originate from a man under 40 who received the YFV17D yellow fever vaccine.

This clonotype appeared a few times. The chain's CDR3 is CASSHSGPRYF. The CDR3 coding sequence is TGTGCCAGCAGCCACTCGGGCCCGAGGTACTTC. V and J are TRBV3-1 and TRBJ2-7; no reliable D call. Looked up from germline, CDR1 is LGHDT and CDR2 is YNNKEL (reference sequence). The CDR3 loop spans 11 amino acids. V was clipped by 3 bases and J by 12 bases, with 12 bases between them.

The V call is TRBV9, the J call TRBJ2-2, with 10 nucleotides matching TRBD2. The germline V gene encodes CDR1 SGDLS and CDR2 YYNGEE. The CDR3 is made up of 15 amino acids. Germline trimming cut 3 bases from V and 6 bases from J; bases unmatched to any gene: 5. DNA for the CDR3: TGTGCCAGCAGCGCAGAACTAGCGGGATCCGGGGAGCTGTTTTTT. It specifies CASSAELAGSGELFF.

Only a few counts were recorded for this clonotype. J is TRBJ2-7 and V is TRBV5-1; 12 bases line up with TRBD1. The germline CDR1 and CDR2 sequences are SGHRS and YFSETQ. The CDR3 is made up of 15 amino acids. The ends lost 3 bases at V and 6 bases at J; junction bases unmatched: 7. The CDR3 bases are TGCGCCAGCAGCTCGCTGGGACAGGGGGCGGTCGAGCAGTACTTC. Amino acids: CASSSLGQGAVEQYF.

The chain combines TRBV9 with TRBJ2-1, with 13 bases matching TRBD2. This CDR3 has 15 residues. Germline CDR1 reads SGDLS; CDR2 reads YYNGEE. V lost 0 bases and J lost 10; bases outside the gene matches: 4. The CDR3 loop is CASSVGGLAGDEQFF. In nucleotides, the CDR3 is TGTGCCAGCAGCGTAGGTGGACTAGCGGGAGACGAGCAGTTCTTC.

This clonotype was seen a handful of times. CDR3 loop: CSVAASGLNEQFF. The CDR3 nucleotides read TGCAGTGTCGCCGCTAGCGGCCTGAATGAGCAGTTCTTC. J is TRBJ2-1 and V is TRBV20-1; the match to TRBD2 covers 7 bases. Losses at the gene ends were 7 bases for V and 7 bases for J; bases not matched to a gene: 10. This CDR3 spans 13 amino acids. CDR1 and CDR2 (germline): DFQATT, SNEGSKA (reference sequence).

This clonotype was seen once. The chain employs TRBV20-1 and TRBJ2-3, with 8 bases that match TRBD1. In germline, CDR1 is DFQATT, CDR2 SNEGSKA (reference sequence). The CDR3 covers 15 residues. V lost 5 bases and J lost 6; bases outside the gene matches: 13. The chain's CDR3 is CSAAQLGQDSDTQYF. The CDR3 DNA reads as TGCAGTGCTGCCCAACTGGGACAGGACTCGGATACGCAGTATTTT.

This clonotype was counted only a few times. V is TRBV20-1 and J is TRBJ2-2; tentatively, D is TRBD1 (5 bases). The CDR3 spans 13 residues. From germline, CDR1 is DFQATT and CDR2 SNEGSKA (reference sequence). Trimming removed 3 bases from V and 5 bases from J, with 10 bases in between. The CDR3 is CSARAQGTGELFF. The CDR3 DNA follows: TGCAGTGCTAGGGCCCAGGGTACCGGGGAGCTGTTTTTT.

This clonotype was detected a few times. The chain carries TRBV27 and TRBJ2-7, with 10 nucleotides matching TRBD1. CDR3 length: 15 amino acids. V lost 5 bases to trimming and J lost 3 bases; unmatched junction nucleotides: 7. Germline values: CDR1 MNHEY, CDR2 SMNVEV (reference sequence). CDR3 sequence reads: CASSPRTGGFYEQYF. As DNA, the CDR3 is TGTGCCAGCAGTCCTCGGACAGGGGGTTTCTACGAGCAGTACTTC.

This clonotype turned up a few times. The rearrangement joins TRBV5-1 to TRBJ2-7, with D possibly TRBD1 on 6 matching bases. V lost 5 bases to trimming and J lost 2 bases, with 14 bases between them. Germline assignment: CDR1 SGHRS and CDR2 YFSETQ. This CDR3 region has 14 residues. The DNA of the CDR3 is TGCGCCAGCAGTTTCAAGGGACAAACCTACGAGCAGTACTTC. It yields the protein CASSFKGQTYEQYF.

This clonotype occurred a few times. This chain links TRBV9 with TRBJ2-1, with 8 bases identical to TRBD2. Per germline, CDR1 SGDLS and CDR2 YYNGEE. The CDR3 sequence is 17 residues long. J lost 7 bases, V lost 0 bases, and 12 bases had no gene match. CDR3 loop: CASSVDPRREARNEQFF. The CDR3 DNA reads TGTGCCAGCAGCGTAGATCCTCGGCGGGAGGCTCGGAATGAGCAGTTCTTC. Complete variable domain (other parts from reference TRBV9 and TRBJ2-1): DSGVTQTPKHLITATGQRVTLRCSPRSGDLSVYWYQQSLDQGLQFLIQYYNGEERAKGNILERFSAQQFPDLHSELNLSSLELGDSALYFCASSVDPRREARNEQFFGPGTRLTVL.

This clonotype occurred a few times. This sequence joins TRBV27 and TRBJ2-3; D is unclear. This CDR3 is built from 14 residues. Between the trimmed V and J ends, which lost 2 bases and 3 bases, there was a span of 9 bases. In germline, CDR1 is MNHEY, CDR2 SMNVEV (reference sequence). The DNA of the CDR3 is TGTGCCAGCAGTTTACTGCGGCAGACAGATACGCAGTATTTT. It encodes CASSLLRQTDTQYF.

The chain employs TRBV27 and TRBJ2-3; 13 bases map to TRBD2. The CDR3 is 20 residues long. Per the germline V gene, CDR1 is MNHEY and CDR2 is SMNVEV (reference sequence). V lost 0 bases and J lost 4; bases outside the gene matches: 13. The CDR3 spells CASSLSKYGTSGIDPDTQYF. CDR3 DNA: TGTGCCAGCAGTTTATCGAAATATGGGACTAGCGGGATAGACCCAGATACGCAGTATTTT.

The chain carries TRBV7-9 and TRBJ2-5; 8 positions agree with TRBD1. V was clipped by 4 bases and J by 5 bases; unmatched bases: 12. CDR3 length equals 16 residues. Germline V gene lookup returns CDR1 SEHNR and CDR2 FQNEAQ (reference sequence). This chain's CDR3 is CASSSIRDRWRETQYF. CDR3 in DNA: TGTGCCAGCAGCTCAATCCGGGACAGGTGGAGGGAGACCCAGTACTTC. The full variable domain, with the rest looked up from reference TRBV7-9 and TRBJ2-5, is DTGVSQNPRHKITKRGQNVTFRCDPISEHNRLYWYRQTLGQGPEFLTYFQNEAQLEKSRLLSDRFSAERPKGSFSTLEIQRTEQGDSAMYLCASSSIRDRWRETQYFGPGTRLLVL.

This clonotype was detected a few times. The chain recombines TRBV6-2 or TRBV6-3 with TRBJ2-2, with D perhaps assigned TRBD1 or TRBD2 (6 bases each). Deletions cut 1 base from V and 6 bases from J, with 15 bases between. The CDR3 has 16 amino acids. The germline V gene has CDR1 MNHEY and CDR2 SVGEGT. The CDR3 DNA follows: TGTGCCAGCAGTTACTTAGGGGGACTGGTGGCCGGGGAGCTGTTTTTT. Its translation: CASSYLGGLVAGELFF.

The chain employs TRBV6-6 and TRBJ2-7; 7 nucleotides line up with TRBD2. After removal of 8 bases from V and 6 bases from J, the junction contained 10 bases not matched to a gene. Germline values: CDR1 MNHNY, CDR2 SVGAGI (reference sequence). The length of the CDR3 is 13 residues. The CDR3 protein is CASFRGGWGEQYF. The CDR3 nucleotides are TGTGCCAGCTTTCGGGGAGGGTGGGGCGAGCAGTACTTC.

The J gene is TRBJ1-1, the V gene TRBV7-2; 10 nucleotides line up with TRBD1. CDR1 is SGHTA and CDR2 is FQGNSA in the germline V gene. CDR3 size: 15 residues. V was clipped by 5 bases and J by 4 bases; unmatched bases: 7. The CDR3 nucleotides are TGTGCCAGCAGCCCCAGACAGGGGGCAGGCACTGAAGCTTTCTTT. This encodes CASSPRQGAGTEAFF.

The chain is built from TRBV19 and TRBJ2-3; 9 bases are a match to TRBD1. Germline V gene sequence: CDR1 LNHDA, CDR2 SQIVND (reference sequence). The CDR3 sequence is 15 residues long. With 5 bases clipped from V and 4 bases from J, the junction kept 7 bases outside the gene matches. The CDR3 bases are TGTGCCAGTAGTGCGTTTGGACAGGGGCCAGATACGCAGTATTTT. Residues: CASSAFGQGPDTQYF.

This clonotype came up a few times. The rearrangement uses TRBV5-1 and TRBJ1-2; D uncertain. V dropped 0 bases and J dropped 2 bases, with 8 bases sitting between them. Germline values: CDR1 SGHRS, CDR2 YFSETQ. This CDR3 spans 14 amino acids. CDR3 coding DNA: TGCGCCAGCAGCTTGGACGGACCGAACTATGGCTACACCTTC. Encoded protein: CASSLDGPNYGYTF.

This clonotype was counted only a few times. The gene calls are TRBV5-1 and TRBJ2-1; 7 nucleotides agree with TRBD1. Germline values: CDR1 SGHRS, CDR2 YFSETQ. This CDR3 is 14 amino acids long. J was trimmed by 5 bases and V by 4 bases; bases with no gene match: 6. The CDR3 reads CASSVYRGNNEQFF. DNA for the CDR3: TGCGCCAGCAGCGTCTACAGGGGTAACAATGAGCAGTTCTTC. Drawing the rest from reference TRBV5-1 and TRBJ2-1, the complete variable domain is KAGVTQTPRYLIKTRGQQVTLSCSPISGHRSVSWYQQTPGQGLQFLFEYFSETQRNKGNFPGRFSGRQFSNSRSEMNVSTLELGDSALYLCASSVYRGNNEQFFGPGTRLTVL.

This clonotype was observed a few times. V gene TRBV11-1 combines with J gene TRBJ2-2; 15 nucleotides align to TRBD2. V was pared by 1 base and J by 4 bases, with 7 bases of the junction left unmatched. CDR1 is SGHAT, CDR2 FQDESV, per germline (reference sequence). CDR3 length: 19 residues. CDR3 in DNA: TGTGCCAGCAGCTTAGAAATGGGACTAGCGGGAGGATCCACCGGGGAGCTGTTTTTT. Its translation is CASSLEMGLAGGSTGELFF. Drawing the rest from reference TRBV11-1 and TRBJ2-2, the complete variable domain is EAEVAQSPRYKITEKSQAVAFWCDPISGHATLYWYRQILGQGPELLVQFQDESVVDDSQLPKDRFSAERLKGVDSTLKIQPAELGDSAMYLCASSLEMGLAGGSTGELFFGEGSRLTVL.

The chain combines TRBV28 with TRBJ2-3; no reliable D call. In germline, CDR1 is MDHEN, CDR2 SYDVKM. Trimming took off 1 base at V and 0 bases at J, with 11 bases between the two ends. The CDR3 extends over 16 amino acids. The CDR3 bases are TGTGCCAGCAGTTTATTTGGTCAGCCGAGCACAGATACGCAGTATTTT. This gives the protein CASSLFGQPSTDTQYF.

The V and J genes are TRBV6-1 and TRBJ2-1; possible D gene TRBD1, 5 bases. Germline assignment: CDR1 MNHNS and CDR2 SASEGT. The CDR3 totals 14 residues. The V end was cut by 9 bases, the J end by 0 bases, with 12 bases between. For the CDR3, the DNA is TGTGCCAGGGGGCCGGAAAGCTCCTACAATGAGCAGTTCTTC. Translating gives CARGPESSYNEQFF.

This chain joins TRBV7-9 and TRBJ2-1; no clear D gene. Germline CDR1 SEHNR, CDR2 FQNEAQ (reference sequence). CDR3 length: 13 amino acids. The ends were cut back, 7 bases at V and 8 bases at J, with 15 bases in the middle. The CDR3 loop reads CASTHLRVDEQFF. DNA for the CDR3: TGTGCCAGCACTCACCTAAGAGTGGATGAGCAGTTCTTC.

This clonotype came up a few times. J is TRBJ2-1 and V is TRBV6-2 or TRBV6-3; D is uncertain. Germline CDR1 is MNHEY and CDR2 is SVGEGT. Trimming took 0 bases from V and 6 from J, leaving 3 bases between them. The CDR3 runs to 12 residues. CDR3 DNA: TGTGCCAGCAGTTACTCGGTCAATGAGCAGTTCTTC. Its translation: CASSYSVNEQFF.

The sample holds a few counts of this clonotype. V usage is TRBV9 and J usage is TRBJ2-2; 12 bases map to TRBD2. The CDR3 contains 16 residues. Germline-derived CDR1 and CDR2 are SGDLS and YYNGEE. V lost 3 bases to trimming and J lost 3 bases; unmatched junction nucleotides: 3. The CDR3 sequence: CASSATSGRYTGELFF. The CDR3 DNA reads TGTGCCAGCAGCGCCACTAGCGGGAGGTACACCGGGGAGCTGTTTTTT. Variable domain in full (rest from reference TRBV9 and TRBJ2-2): DSGVTQTPKHLITATGQRVTLRCSPRSGDLSVYWYQQSLDQGLQFLIQYYNGEERAKGNILERFSAQQFPDLHSELNLSSLELGDSALYFCASSATSGRYTGELFFGEGSRLTVL.

In this sample, this clonotype turned up a few times. As DNA, the CDR3 is TGCAGTGTGACCGGGGTGGAGACCCAGTACTTC. Translated, it gives CSVTGVETQYF. This rearrangement joins TRBV20-1 to TRBJ2-5; possibly TRBD2 for D (5 bases). Germline CDR1 is DFQATT and CDR2 is SNEGSKA (reference sequence). There are 11 residues in the CDR3. V was clipped by 7 bases and J by 5 bases, with 11 bases between them.

This clonotype came up many times. The chain combines TRBV4-3 with TRBJ2-1; D uncertain. The V gene's germline CDR1 is LGHNA and CDR2 YSLEER. V lost 3 bases to trimming and J lost 5 bases, with 8 bases between them. This CDR3 spans 13 amino acids. The CDR3 loop is CASSQDSHNEQFF. CDR3 bases: TGCGCCAGCAGCCAGGATAGTCACAATGAGCAGTTCTTC.

The chain carries TRBV11-2 and TRBJ2-3; D call uncertain. The germline gives CDR1 SGHAT, CDR2 FQNNGV. The CDR3 sequence is 15 residues long. With 2 bases removed from V and 1 base from J, the gap between germline ends came to 10 bases. The CDR3 reads CASSLFYTGTDTQYF. CDR3 bases: TGTGCCAGCAGCTTATTCTACACTGGCACAGATACGCAGTATTTT.

This rearrangement joins TRBV29-1 to TRBJ2-7; no firm D call. Trimming pared 1 base from V and 6 bases from J, leaving 10 bases between. The germline gives CDR1 SQVTM, CDR2 ANQGSEA. CDR3 size: 12 residues. CDR3 amino acids: CSVEGAALEQYF. The CDR3 nucleotides are TGCAGCGTTGAAGGGGCCGCCCTCGAGCAGTACTTC.

This clonotype was counted between two and nine times. This chain joins TRBV20-1 and TRBJ2-1, with D possibly TRBD2 on 5 matching bases. In germline, CDR1 is DFQATT, CDR2 SNEGSKA (reference sequence). The CDR3 is 14 amino acids. V lost 4 bases and J 2 bases, leaving 12 bases between the germline ends. CDR3 loop: CSAIQAEAYNEQFF. In DNA, the CDR3 is TGCAGTGCTATTCAAGCGGAGGCCTACAATGAGCAGTTCTTC.

This clonotype was seen only a few times. The chain has TRBV11-2 and TRBJ2-4; TRBD2 matches 13 bases. The germline CDR1 and CDR2 sequences are SGHAT and FQNNGV. This CDR3 is 15 amino acids long. Trimming took 5 bases from V and 4 from J; bases not matched to a gene: 2. The CDR3 nucleotides are TGTGCCAGCAGCCCGGGACTAGCGGGGAAAAACATTCAGTACTTC. This gives the protein CASSPGLAGKNIQYF. Drawing the rest from reference TRBV11-2 and TRBJ2-4, the complete variable domain is EAGVAQSPRYKIIEKRQSVAFWCNPISGHATLYWYQQILGQGPKLLIQFQNNGVVDDSQLPKDRFSAERLKGVDSTLKIQPAKLEDSAVYLCASSPGLAGKNIQYFGAGTRLSVL.

A few counts support this clonotype. The chain employs TRBV12-3 or TRBV12-4 and TRBJ2-7, with D possibly being TRBD1 or TRBD2 (5 bases each). The CDR3 runs to 15 residues. V was trimmed by 6 bases and J by 0 bases, leaving 15 bases between them. The CDR3 sequence is CASSSGTESSYEQYF. Written as DNA, the CDR3 is TGTGCCAGCAGCTCCGGGACCGAGAGCTCCTACGAGCAGTACTTC.